Listed below are T cell receptor beta chains from one sample, sequenced in a study of control samples from healthy donors and cancer patients. This table comes from immunoSEQ multiplex PCR, and its TCRdb copy is limited to in-frame clones, with some not included. The repertoire has 90,000 or so clones, around 86% of them found once; the top ten carry about 1.3%. Source material: blood. The receptors were sampled from a woman aged 50 to 60 in good health. The CDR3 runs from the conserved cysteine through the conserved F or W. The order of the fields is clone size, V gene, J gene, D gene, CDR3 protein, CDR3 DNA. The D gene is left open where the match is weak. Clone size is not always given. Where it is, it says once, few, many or a class for expanded clones.

-	TRBV12-5	TRBJ2-3	TRBD1	CASGLVYQGAVGDTQYF	TGTGCTAGTGGTTTGGTATACCAGGGGGCGGTGGGAGATACGCAGTATTTT
few	TRBV4-2	TRBJ2-1	TRBD2	CASSQEGTSGNPYNEQFF	TGTGCCAGCAGCCAAGAAGGGACTAGCGGGAACCCCTACAATGAGCAGTTCTTC
-	TRBV18	TRBJ1-3	-	CASSPEGVHSGNTIYF	TGTGCCAGCTCACCGGAAGGCGTCCACTCTGGAAACACCATATATTTT
-	TRBV19	TRBJ1-5	-	CASSMPAGQPQHF	TGTGCCAGTAGTATGCCCGCGGGGCAGCCCCAGCATTTT
-	TRBV6-6	TRBJ1-3	-	CASSSPPNTIYF	TGTGCCAGCAGTTCTCCTCCGAACACCATATATTTT
few	TRBV24-1	TRBJ1-2	-	CATSVRWGQLNYGYTF	TGTGCCACCAGTGTCCGGTGGGGGCAGCTAAACTATGGCTACACCTTC
once	TRBV4-3	TRBJ1-3	-	CASSQTGDSGNTIYF	TGCGCCAGCAGCCAAACAGGAGACTCTGGAAACACCATATATTTT
few	TRBV10-3	TRBJ2-1	TRBD2	CAIGSRGGTYNEQFF	TGTGCCATCGGGTCTCGGGGGGGAACCTACAATGAGCAGTTCTTC
-	TRBV4-1	TRBJ2-5	-	CASSQVGAVSLGGTQYF	TGCGCCAGCAGCCAAGTCGGCGCAGTCTCTTTAGGCGGGACCCAGTACTTC
-	TRBV28	TRBJ1-2	TRBD1	CASSFLRGRGGYTF	TGTGCCAGCAGTTTCCTCAGGGGGCGGGGTGGCTACACCTTC
-	TRBV9	TRBJ2-5	-	CASGRGQKETQYF	TGTGCCAGCGGGAGGGGACAGAAAGAGACCCAGTACTTC
few	TRBV28	TRBJ2-2	-	CASSLEGVGTGELFF	TGTGCCAGCAGTTTAGAGGGAGTCGGCACCGGGGAGCTGTTTTTT
-	TRBV5-8	TRBJ2-5	-	CASNEKVEETQYF	TGTGCCAGCAACGAGAAAGTAGAAGAGACCCAGTACTTC
-	TRBV18	TRBJ1-1	-	CASSEGKNTEAFF	TGTGCCAGCTCCGAGGGAAAGAACACTGAAGCTTTCTTT
once	TRBV7-9	TRBJ2-7	-	CASSFAGYEQYF	TGTGCCAGCAGCTTCGCAGGATACGAGCAGTACTTC
-	TRBV6-1	TRBJ1-2	-	CASRELGREGANYGYTF	TGTGCCAGCAGGGAACTAGGCAGGGAAGGGGCAAACTATGGCTACACCTTC
once	TRBV6-1	TRBJ1-4	TRBD1	CASSGGTALNAEKLFF	TGTGCCAGCAGTGGGGGGACAGCCTTAAATGCTGAAAAACTGTTTTTT
-	TRBV7-8	TRBJ1-6	-	CASSLTRDNSPLHF	TGTGCCAGCAGCTTGACAAGAGATAATTCACCCCTCCACTTT
-	TRBV7-2	TRBJ1-2	-	CASSPRDYGYTF	TGTGCCAGCAGCCCCAGGGACTATGGCTACACCTTC
-	TRBV5-1	TRBJ1-4	-	CASRPQPAETNEKLFF	TGCGCCAGCAGACCTCAACCCGCGGAGACTAATGAAAAACTGTTTTTT
-	TRBV4-1	TRBJ1-1	TRBD1	CASSTTRTGIDGAFF	TGCGCCAGCAGCACCACGAGGACAGGTATAGACGGGGCTTTCTTT
few	TRBV6-5	TRBJ1-5	TRBD1	CASSGPPGQGQPQHF	TGTGCCAGCAGCGGTCCTCCGGGACAGGGGCAGCCCCAGCATTTT
-	TRBV25-1	TRBJ2-2	TRBD1	CASSESGTGDRELFF	TGTGCCAGCAGTGAATCAGGGACAGGGGATCGGGAGCTGTTTTTT
-	TRBV11-1	TRBJ2-5	-	CASAFRVQETQYF	TGTGCCAGCGCCTTCCGCGTTCAGGAGACCCAGTACTTC
-	TRBV5-1	TRBJ2-7	TRBD2	CASSPGLAGDEQYF	TGCGCCAGCAGCCCGGGACTAGCGGGAGACGAGCAGTACTTC
-	TRBV7-2	TRBJ2-4	-	CASSLPRNMEKNIQYF	TGTGCCAGCAGCTTGCCCCGGAATATGGAGAAAAACATTCAGTACTTC
-	TRBV7-2	TRBJ2-1	TRBD2	CASSFPASGTNNEQFF	TGTGCCAGCAGCTTCCCGGCTAGCGGGACTAACAATGAGCAGTTCTTC
-	TRBV19	TRBJ2-7	TRBD1	CASSMDRGGKEVEQYF	TGTGCCAGTAGTATGGACAGGGGGGGGAAAGAGGTAGAGCAGTACTTC
-	TRBV4-2	TRBJ1-6	-	CASRTYRSSGDSPLHF	TGTGCCAGCAGAACGTACAGGAGTTCGGGGGATTCACCCCTCCACTTT
-	TRBV27	TRBJ1-6	-	CASSLGDYNSPLHF	TGTGCCAGCAGTTTGGGCGATTATAATTCACCCCTCCACTTT
-	TRBV10-3	TRBJ2-5	TRBD2	CAISPSGTSGRETQYF	TGTGCCATCAGTCCCTCGGGGACTAGCGGGAGAGAGACCCAGTACTTC
-	TRBV18	TRBJ1-2	-	CASSQTGDYYGYTF	TGTGCCAGCTCGCAGACAGGTGACTACTATGGCTACACCTTC
-	TRBV6-2/TRBV6-3	TRBJ1-5	-	CASSYSSRSNQPQHF	TGTGCCAGCAGTTACTCTTCGAGAAGCAATCAGCCCCAGCATTTT
-	TRBV7-2	TRBJ2-2	-	CASSPRVGTGELFF	TGTGCCAGCAGCCCCCGAGTGGGGACCGGGGAGCTGTTTTTT
-	TRBV10-3	TRBJ1-5	-	CAISEGGGSNQPQHF	TGTGCCATCAGTGAGGGGGGCGGAAGCAATCAGCCCCAGCATTTT
-	TRBV13	TRBJ2-1	TRBD2	CASSPFLQREGFEQFF	TGTGCCAGCAGCCCCTTTTTGCAGCGGGAGGGATTTGAGCAGTTCTTC
-	TRBV28	TRBJ1-1	-	CASSLRIEAFF	TGTGCCAGCAGTTTGAGAATTGAAGCTTTCTTT
-	TRBV7-6	TRBJ1-3	-	CASSQETAYSGNTIYF	TGTGCCAGCAGCCAAGAGACTGCCTACTCTGGAAACACCATATATTTT
-	TRBV7-8	TRBJ1-5	-	CASSLVPDSNQPQHF	TGTGCCAGCAGCTTAGTTCCAGATAGCAATCAGCCCCAGCATTTT
-	TRBV14	TRBJ2-1	TRBD2	CASSQLGGRKDNEQFF	TGTGCCAGCAGCCAATTAGGCGGGAGGAAGGACAATGAGCAGTTCTTC
-	TRBV7-8	TRBJ2-5	-	CASSQSGGGQETQYF	TGTGCCAGCAGCCAGTCTGGGGGCGGACAAGAGACCCAGTACTTC